This paragraph covers one T cell receptor (beta chain) sequence. Antigen unknown. The junction and the germline gene differ at one end; a read error may be behind it. These data belong to a study of blood T cells in healthy people across ages. Combining a sample-barcoded 5' primer with a J-beta primer mix, a second PCR ran for about 7 to 12 cycles. A tag from a template-switch adaptor with 12 random nucleotides marked each cDNA molecule. MiXCR was run by TCRdb on the 5' RACE reads, yielding one entry per CDR3 protein. This sample has 650,000 to 1,000,000 distinct CDR3 sequences, with 35% to 60% found just once. Study conclusions and caveats: A conclusive naive versus antigen-experienced comparison was prevented by the unsorted PBMCs. A greater number of naive CD4+ cells and higher diversity distinguished long-lived donors from aged donors.

From germline, CDR1 is DFQATT and CDR2 SNEGSKA (reference sequence). The CDR3 loop spans 12 amino acids. The chain employs TRBV20-1 and TRBJ2-3; D ambiguous. The material sequenced was blood. This clonotype originated in a man older than 75 in good health. CDR3 amino acids: CSAGVITDTRYF. DNA of the CDR3: TGCAGTGCTGGAGTGATCACAGATACGCGGTATTTT.